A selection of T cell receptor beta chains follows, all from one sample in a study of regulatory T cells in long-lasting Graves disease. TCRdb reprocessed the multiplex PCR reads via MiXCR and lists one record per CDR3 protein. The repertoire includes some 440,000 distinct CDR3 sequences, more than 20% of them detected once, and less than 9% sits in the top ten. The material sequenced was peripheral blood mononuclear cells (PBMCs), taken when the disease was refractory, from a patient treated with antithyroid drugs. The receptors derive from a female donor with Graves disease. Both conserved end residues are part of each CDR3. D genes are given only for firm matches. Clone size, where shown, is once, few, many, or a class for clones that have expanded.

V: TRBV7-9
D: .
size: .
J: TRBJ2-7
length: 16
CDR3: CASRLDGLPSSYEQYF
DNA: TGTGCCAGCAGGCTAGACGGACTTCCAAGCTCCTACGAGCAGTACTTC

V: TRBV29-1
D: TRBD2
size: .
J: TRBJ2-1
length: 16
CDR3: CSVELLAGVSYNEQFF
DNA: TGCAGCGTTGAATTACTAGCGGGAGTATCGTACAATGAGCAGTTCTTC

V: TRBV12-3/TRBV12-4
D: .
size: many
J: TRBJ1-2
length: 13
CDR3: CASSFAGSLGYTF
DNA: TGTGCCAGCAGTTTCGCAGGGAGTCTTGGCTACACCTTC

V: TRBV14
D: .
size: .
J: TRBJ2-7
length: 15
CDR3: CASSRGRGSSYEQYF
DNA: TGTGCCAGCAGCCGGGGACGGGGAAGCTCCTACGAGCAGTACTTC

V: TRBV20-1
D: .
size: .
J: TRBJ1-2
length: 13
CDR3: CSARDHTGPLPPF
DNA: TGCAGTGCTAGAGATCATACAGGTCCACTCCCCCCGTTC

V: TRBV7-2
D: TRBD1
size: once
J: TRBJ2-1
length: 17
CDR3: CASSFRAAGTGGNEQFF
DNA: TGTGCCAGCAGCTTTCGAGCCGCCGGGACAGGGGGGAATGAGCAGTTCTTC

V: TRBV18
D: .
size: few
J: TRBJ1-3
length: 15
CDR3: CASSPQGIHGNTIYF
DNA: TGTGCCAGCTCACCACAGGGGATCCATGGAAACACCATATATTTT

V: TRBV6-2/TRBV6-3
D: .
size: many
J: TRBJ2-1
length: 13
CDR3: CASSLGRENEQFF
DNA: TGTGCCAGCAGCCTAGGACGGGAAAATGAGCAGTTCTTC

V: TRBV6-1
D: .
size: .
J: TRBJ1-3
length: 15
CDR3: CASSKQGSSGNTIYF
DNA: TGTGCCAGCAGTAAACAGGGTTCTTCTGGAAACACCATATATTTT

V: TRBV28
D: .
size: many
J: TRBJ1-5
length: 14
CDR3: CASSFIQGGQPQHF
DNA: TGTGCCAGCAGTTTTATCCAGGGAGGGCAGCCCCAGCATTTT

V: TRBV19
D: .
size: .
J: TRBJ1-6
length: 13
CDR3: CATRMSGNSPLHF
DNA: TGTGCCACCAGGATGAGCGGTAATTCACCCCTCCACTTT

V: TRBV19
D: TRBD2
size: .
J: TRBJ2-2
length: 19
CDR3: CASSTPREREGRYTGELFF
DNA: TGTGCCAGTAGTACCCCACGAGAGAGGGAGGGCCGTTACACCGGGGAGCTGTTTTTT

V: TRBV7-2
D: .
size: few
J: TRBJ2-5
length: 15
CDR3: CASSLGTSGGDPQYF
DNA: TGTGCCAGCAGCCTCGGGACAAGTGGGGGGGATCCCCAGTACTTC

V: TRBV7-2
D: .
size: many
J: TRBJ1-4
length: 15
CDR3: CASSLAGGGDEKLFF
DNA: TGTGCCAGCAGCTTAGCAGGGGGGGGCGATGAAAAACTGTTTTTT

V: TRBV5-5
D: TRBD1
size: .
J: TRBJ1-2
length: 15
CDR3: CASSPGTGENYGYTF
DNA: TGTGCCAGCAGCCCCGGGACAGGGGAGAACTATGGCTACACCTTC

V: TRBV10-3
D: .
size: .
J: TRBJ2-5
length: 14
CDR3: CAISAPGYQETQYF
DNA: TGTGCCATCAGTGCTCCGGGGTACCAAGAGACCCAGTACTTC

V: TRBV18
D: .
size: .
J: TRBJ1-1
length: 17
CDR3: CASSLQGVGPMNTEAFF
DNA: TGTGCCAGCTCACTCCAGGGTGTAGGCCCCATGAACACTGAAGCTTTCTTT

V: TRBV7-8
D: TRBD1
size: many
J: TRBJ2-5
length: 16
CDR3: CASSLVGTGGQETQYF
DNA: TGTGCCAGCAGCTTAGTAGGGACAGGGGGCCAAGAGACCCAGTACTTC

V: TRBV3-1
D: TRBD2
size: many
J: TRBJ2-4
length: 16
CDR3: CASSQASSGGKNIQYF
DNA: TGTGCCAGCAGCCAAGCCTCTAGCGGTGGGAAAAACATTCAGTACTTC

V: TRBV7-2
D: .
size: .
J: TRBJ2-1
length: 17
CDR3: CASSLGIPSLSINEQFF
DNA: TGTGCCAGCAGCTTAGGTATCCCTAGCCTGAGCATAAATGAGCAGTTCTTC

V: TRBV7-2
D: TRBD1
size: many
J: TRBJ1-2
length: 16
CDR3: CASSQGTGYPNYGYTF
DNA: TGTGCCAGCAGCCAGGGGACAGGGTACCCCAACTATGGCTACACCTTC

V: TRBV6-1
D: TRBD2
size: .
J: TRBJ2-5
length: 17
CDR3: CASSDGLAGGGQETQYF
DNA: TGTGCCAGCAGTGATGGACTAGCGGGAGGCGGGCAAGAGACCCAGTACTTC

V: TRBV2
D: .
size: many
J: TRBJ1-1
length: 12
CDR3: CAGGGRGTEAFF
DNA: TGTGCCGGAGGTGGGCGGGGGACTGAAGCTTTCTTT

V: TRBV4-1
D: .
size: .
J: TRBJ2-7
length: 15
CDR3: CASSQVSRSSYEQYF
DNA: TGCGCCAGCAGCCAAGTTTCGAGGAGCTCCTACGAGCAGTACTTC

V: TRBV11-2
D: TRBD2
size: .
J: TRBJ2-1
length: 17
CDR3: CASSFTLGLADYNEQFF
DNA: TGTGCCAGCAGCTTTACCCTCGGACTAGCGGACTACAATGAGCAGTTCTTC

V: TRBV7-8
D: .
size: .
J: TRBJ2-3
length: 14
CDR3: CASSRDSPQGTQYF
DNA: TGTGCCAGCAGCCGCGATAGCCCACAGGGTACGCAGTATTTT

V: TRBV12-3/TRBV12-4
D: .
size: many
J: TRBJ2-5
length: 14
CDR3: CASRPDRHQETQYF
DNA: TGTGCCAGCAGGCCCGACAGACACCAAGAGACCCAGTACTTC

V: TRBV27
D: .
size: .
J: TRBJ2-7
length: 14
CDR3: CASSLFGGGYEQYF
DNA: TGTGCCAGCAGTTTATTCGGGGGCGGCTACGAGCAGTACTTC

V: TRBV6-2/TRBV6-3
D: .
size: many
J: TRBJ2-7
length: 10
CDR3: CASKAYEQYF
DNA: TGTGCCAGCAAGGCCTACGAGCAGTACTTC

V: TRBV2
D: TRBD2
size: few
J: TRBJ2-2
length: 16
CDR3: CAGSKRTSGNTGELFF
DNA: TGTGCCGGCAGTAAACGGACTAGCGGAAACACCGGGGAGCTGTTTTTT

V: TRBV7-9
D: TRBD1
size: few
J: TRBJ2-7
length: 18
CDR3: CASSFPDRGSGGPYEQYF
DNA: TGTGCCAGCAGCTTCCCGGACAGGGGGTCGGGAGGACCCTACGAGCAGTACTTC

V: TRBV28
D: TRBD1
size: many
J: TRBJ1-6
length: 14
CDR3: CASSFYRGNSPLHF
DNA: TGTGCCAGCAGTTTCTACAGGGGCAATTCACCCCTCCACTTT

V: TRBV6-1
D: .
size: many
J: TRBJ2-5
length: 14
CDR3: CASSPLGYQETQYF
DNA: TGTGCCAGCAGTCCCCTCGGGTACCAAGAGACCCAGTACTTC

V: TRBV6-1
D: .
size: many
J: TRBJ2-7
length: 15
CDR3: CASTHPLGRTYEQYF
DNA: TGTGCCAGCACCCACCCGCTAGGAAGGACCTACGAGCAGTACTTC

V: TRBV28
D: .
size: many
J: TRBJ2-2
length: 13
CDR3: CASSHRDTGELFF
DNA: TGTGCCAGCAGCCACAGGGACACCGGGGAGCTGTTTTTT

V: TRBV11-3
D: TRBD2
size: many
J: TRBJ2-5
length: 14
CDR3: CASSLRTRGETQYF
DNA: TGTGCCAGCAGTTTACGGACTAGGGGAGAGACCCAGTACTTC

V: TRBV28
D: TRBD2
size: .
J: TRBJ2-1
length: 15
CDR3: CASRRTSGNYNEQFF
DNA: TGTGCCAGCAGGAGGACTAGCGGGAACTACAATGAGCAGTTCTTC

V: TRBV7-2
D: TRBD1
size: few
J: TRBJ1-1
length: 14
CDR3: CASSLGQGRAEAFF
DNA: TGTGCCAGCAGCTTAGGACAGGGGCGGGCTGAAGCTTTCTTT